Presented here are 31 T cell receptor beta chains from one specimen sequenced in a study of T cells in Graves' hyperthyroidism and ophthalmopathy. RNA transcripts served as the template for amplifying TCR beta CDR3 regions. HTBI primers were used for first-round RT-PCR of the TCR CDR3. MiXCR was run by TCRdb on the multiplex PCR reads, yielding one entry per CDR3 protein. The sample lists some 740,000 distinct CDR3 sequences, 12% to 15% seen once, with roughly 10% in the top ten. The sample comprised blood. These receptors all stem from a woman aged 18 to 35 with Graves' hyperthyroidism.

The chain is built from TRBV4-3 and TRBJ1-1; no definite D call. With 0 bases removed from V and 6 bases from J, the gap between germline ends came to 8 bases. Germline lookup yields CDR1 LGHNA and CDR2 YSLEER. The CDR3 has 13 amino acids. The CDR3 DNA reads as TGCGCCAGCAGCCAAGATCGAAGGTCTGAAGCTTTCTTT. This translates into CASSQDRRSEAFF.

The chain has TRBV20-1 and TRBJ2-6; D is uncertain. The CDR3 sequence is 15 residues long. In germline, CDR1 is DFQATT, CDR2 SNEGSKA (reference sequence). The V gene lost 1 base and the J gene lost 4 bases, with 11 bases spanning the gap. CDR3 amino acids: CSARGQSPGANVLTF. CDR3 bases: TGCAGTGCTAGAGGGCAATCCCCCGGGGCCAACGTCCTGACTTTC.

This rearrangement joins TRBV6-1 to TRBJ2-7, with TRBD2 identical over 12 bases. The CDR3 runs 16 residues. Germline CDR1 is MNHNS and CDR2 is SASEGT. V was pared by 8 bases and J by 0 bases, with 8 bases of the junction left unmatched. The DNA for the CDR3 is TGTGCCAGCTTAGGACTAGCGGGAAAAGACTCCTACGAGCAGTACTTC. This translates into CASLGLAGKDSYEQYF.

The chain's CDR3 is CAWRGGGLGTRAFF. In DNA, the CDR3 is TGTGCCTGGAGAGGAGGGGGGCTAGGGACAAGAGCTTTCTTT. The chain joins TRBV30 to TRBJ1-1, with D possibly matching TRBD1 (6 bases). The germline V gene has CDR1 GTSNPN and CDR2 SVGIG (reference sequence). There are 14 residues in the CDR3. Trimming pared 3 bases from V and 10 bases from J, leaving 21 bases between.

This clonotype was observed at least ten times. DNA for the CDR3: TGTGCCAGCAGTTTGTTGGGGACTAGCGGGAGGCATGAGCAGTTCTTC. Encoded protein: CASSLLGTSGRHEQFF. The chain links TRBV28 to TRBJ2-1, with 15 bases lining up with TRBD2. Germline V gene lookup returns CDR1 MDHEN and CDR2 SYDVKM. The V and J ends lost 3 bases and 8 bases, in that order; junction bases with no gene match: 5. The CDR3 totals 16 residues. Complete variable domain (other parts from reference TRBV28 and TRBJ2-1): DVKVTQSSRYLVKRTGEKVFLECVQDMDHENMFWYRQDPGLGLRLIYFSYDVKMKEKGDIPEGYSVSREKKERFSLILESASTNQTSMYLCASSLLGTSGRHEQFFGPGTRLTVL.

This clonotype was seen a few times. This chain connects TRBV4-1 to TRBJ2-3, with TRBD2 matching over 9 bases. The germline V gene encodes CDR1 MGHRA and CDR2 YSYEKL. V gave up 0 bases and J gave up 4 bases; unmatched junction bases: 14. The length of the CDR3 is 19 residues. As DNA, the CDR3 is TGCGCCAGCAGCCAAGAAGCCCCCGGACTAGCGTATGCCCCAGATACGCAGTATTTT. Residues: CASSQEAPGLAYAPDTQYF.

This clonotype was observed a handful of times. This chain links TRBV7-2 with TRBJ1-1; perhaps TRBD1 as D (5 bases). CDR1 and CDR2 (germline): SGHTA, FQGNSA. This CDR3 has 15 amino acids. Trimming left V 1 base short and J 3 bases short, with 12 bases between. The CDR3 sequence: CASSLGSRAYTEAFF. CDR3 DNA sequence: TGTGCCAGCAGCTTAGGGAGCAGGGCTTACACTGAAGCTTTCTTT. Full variable domain (missing parts from reference TRBV7-2 and TRBJ1-1): GAGVSQSPSNKVTEKGKDVELRCDPISGHTALYWYRQSLGQGLEFLIYFQGNSAPDKSGLPSDRFSAERTGGSVSTLTIQRTQQEDSAVYLCASSLGSRAYTEAFFGQGTRLTVV.

In this sample, this clonotype turned up a few times. The chain has TRBV7-2 and TRBJ1-2; no firm D call. Germline V gene lookup returns CDR1 SGHTA and CDR2 FQGNSA. The CDR3 runs 11 residues. V lost 4 bases, J lost 14 bases, and 14 bases lay in between. The CDR3 reads CASSWLPTWTF. As DNA, the CDR3 is TGTGCCAGCAGCTGGCTACCTACGTGGACCTTC.

This clonotype was seen a few times. The J gene is TRBJ1-6, the V gene TRBV6-1; D gene uncertain. Between the trimmed V and J ends, which lost 7 bases and 7 bases, there was a span of 14 bases. The germline V gene encodes CDR1 MNHNS and CDR2 SASEGT. The CDR3 runs to 14 residues. The CDR3 here is CASNKENRNSPLHF. The CDR3, as DNA: TGTGCCAGCAACAAAGAAAATCGCAATTCACCCCTCCACTTT.

In regard to this clonotype: A read error may be the cause here, since a much bigger clone is one base away. The rearrangement links TRBV2 to TRBJ2-3, with 7 nucleotides matching TRBD1. Germline values: CDR1 SNHLY, CDR2 FYNNEI. The CDR3 has 16 amino acids. The CDR3 protein is CASSEWPGQSTDAQYF. The CDR3 DNA sequence: TGTGCCAGCAGTGAATGGCCGGGACAGAGCACAGATGCGCAGTATTTT.

This clonotype was counted at least ten times. V gene TRBV3-1 combines with J gene TRBJ1-1, with D unclear. The V gene lost 4 bases and the J gene lost 1 base, with 10 bases spanning the gap. The CDR3 length is 14 residues. CDR1 is LGHDT and CDR2 is YNNKEL in the germline V gene (reference sequence). CDR3 DNA: TGTGCCAGCAGCCGAGAGACGGCGAACACTGAAGCTTTCTTT. Translating gives CASSRETANTEAFF.

The table lists this clonotype with many counts. This sequence joins TRBV24-1 and TRBJ1-5, with TRBD1 matching over 8 bases. In germline, CDR1 is KGHDR, CDR2 SFDVKD. Trimming took 4 bases from V and 1 from J; bases not matched to a gene: 5. The CDR3 sequence is 16 residues long. CDR3 in DNA: TGTGCCACCAGTGACCAGACAGGGGAAAGCAATCAGCCCCAGCATTTT. Translating it yields CATSDQTGESNQPQHF.

This clonotype was observed a few times. CDR3 loop: CAWSGTLDNQPQHF. DNA for the CDR3: TGTGCCTGGAGCGGGACACTCGACAATCAGCCCCAGCATTTT. J is TRBJ1-5 and V is TRBV30, with a tentative D call TRBD1 (6 bases). V lost 3 bases, J lost 3 bases, and 12 bases lay in between. This CDR3 contains 14 residues. From germline, CDR1 is GTSNPN and CDR2 SVGIG (reference sequence).

This clonotype has just a few counts. This chain links TRBV5-1 with TRBJ1-4; 11 nucleotides match TRBD1. Looked up from germline, CDR1 is SGHRS and CDR2 is YFSETQ. CDR3 length: 15 residues. The junction had 6 bases not matched to a gene; V was cut back by 0 bases and J by 11 bases. CDR3: CASSLGGQGALKLFF. The CDR3 DNA is TGCGCCAGCAGCTTGGGCGGACAGGGGGCGCTGAAACTGTTTTTT.

In its sample, this clonotype was seen many times. The chain combines TRBV7-9 with TRBJ2-1, with D unresolved. The CDR3 consists of 14 residues. Germline values: CDR1 SEHNR, CDR2 FQNEAQ (reference sequence). V lost 5 bases, J lost 4 bases, and 12 bases lay in between. CDR3 protein: CASSPPGQYNEQFF. The CDR3 DNA is TGTGCCAGCAGCCCCCCTGGCCAGTACAATGAGCAGTTCTTC. Full variable domain (rest looked up from reference TRBV7-9 and TRBJ2-1): DTGVSQNPRHKITKRGQNVTFRCDPISEHNRLYWYRQTLGQGPEFLTYFQNEAQLEKSRLLSDRFSAERPKGSFSTLEIQRTEQGDSAMYLCASSPPGQYNEQFFGPGTRLTVL.

This clonotype has ten or more counts. The V and J genes are TRBV6-2 or TRBV6-3 and TRBJ2-1; no definite D call. The CDR3 sequence is 12 residues long. Germline V CDR1 and CDR2: MNHEY, SVGEGT. V was pared by 11 bases and J by 3 bases, with 11 bases between. Written as DNA, the CDR3 is TGTGCCTCCCACGGTCTCTACAATGAGCAGTTCTTC. Protein product: CASHGLYNEQFF.

This clonotype was counted at least ten times. The J gene is TRBJ2-3, the V gene TRBV28; TRBD2 agrees at 7 bases. Germline loops: CDR1 MDHEN, CDR2 SYDVKM. The junction had 9 bases not matched to a gene; V was cut back by 6 bases and J by 6 bases. The CDR3 has 14 residues. Here the CDR3 DNA reads TGTGCCAGCAGAGTACCCCTCGGGGGGGATACGCAGTATTTT. Protein sequence: CASRVPLGGDTQYF.

Ten or more counts support this clonotype. This chain's CDR3 is CASSLAGTGRGGYTF. The CDR3 DNA sequence: TGTGCCAGCAGCTTAGCCGGCACAGGGCGGGGCGGCTACACCTTC. V usage is TRBV7-2 and J usage is TRBJ1-2; D is possibly TRBD1 (6 bases). The CDR3 has 15 residues. Trimming took 0 bases from V and 8 from J, leaving 16 bases between them. Germline V gives CDR1 SGHTA, CDR2 FQGNSA.

This clonotype was picked up a small number of times. The CDR3 region is CASSPSQHPNNEQFF. The CDR3 region has the DNA TGTGCCAGCTCACCAAGCCAGCATCCGAACAATGAGCAGTTCTTC. This chain joins TRBV18 and TRBJ2-1; D unclear. Germline assignment: CDR1 KGHSH and CDR2 LQKENI. This CDR3 spans 15 amino acids. Trimming took off 2 bases at V and 5 bases at J, with 13 bases between the two ends.

The gene calls are TRBV7-2 and TRBJ1-1; D is ambiguous. Trimming removed 4 bases from V and 2 bases from J, with 14 bases in between. This CDR3 is built from 15 residues. CDR1 is SGHTA, CDR2 FQGNSA, per germline. The CDR3 region is CASSSEWALNTEAFF. The CDR3 nucleotides read TGTGCCAGCAGCTCGGAGTGGGCATTAAACACTGAAGCTTTCTTT.

V and J are TRBV9 and TRBJ1-4, with unresolved D. This CDR3 is built from 15 residues. V dropped 3 bases and J dropped 5 bases, with 14 bases sitting between them. CDR1 SGDLS and CDR2 YYNGEE come from the germline V gene. The CDR3 bases are TGTGCCAGCAGCGCCCGGACGGACCTAAATGAAAAACTGTTTTTT. Its protein is CASSARTDLNEKLFF.

This clonotype showed up many times. The gene calls are TRBV12-3 or TRBV12-4 and TRBJ1-5; possible D gene TRBD1, 5 bases. V lost 7 bases, J lost 4 bases, and 14 bases lay in between. The CDR3 runs 14 residues. As DNA, the CDR3 is TGTGCCAGCACATACGGGGCCCAGAATCAGCCCCAGCATTTT. It codes for CASTYGAQNQPQHF.

This clonotype has ten or more counts. The chain links TRBV28 to TRBJ2-7; D may match TRBD1 or TRBD2 (5 bases each). The CDR3 is made up of 15 amino acids. V was pared by 4 bases and J by 2 bases, with 15 bases between. Germline CDR1 is MDHEN and CDR2 is SYDVKM. The CDR3 nucleotides read TGTGCCAGCAGTTCCCGCCGGGACCCTCCCTACGAGCAGTACTTC. Encoded protein: CASSSRRDPPYEQYF.

Ten or more counts support this clonotype. The J gene is TRBJ1-2, the V gene TRBV18, with TRBD1 as a possible D gene (6 bases). The CDR3 spans 14 residues. Per the germline V gene, CDR1 is KGHSH and CDR2 is LQKENI. Trimming shortened V by 6 bases and J by 5 bases, and 16 bases separated the two germline ends. This chain's CDR3 is CASSLAGDVYGYTF. In nucleotides, the CDR3 is TGTGCCAGCTCTTTGGCAGGGGACGTATATGGCTACACCTTC.

This clonotype has at least ten counts. This chain's CDR3 is CSAIAGVTDTQYF. The CDR3 DNA is TGCAGTGCAATAGCGGGAGTCACAGATACGCAGTATTTT. The V and J genes are TRBV20-1 and TRBJ2-3; TRBD2 aligns across 9 bases. CDR3 length equals 13 residues. With 6 bases clipped from V and 2 bases from J, the junction kept 3 bases outside the gene matches. The V gene's germline CDR1 is DFQATT and CDR2 SNEGSKA (reference sequence).

This clonotype has ten or more counts. The rearrangement joins TRBV5-1 to TRBJ2-3; 13 positions match TRBD2. Germline lookup yields CDR1 SGHRS and CDR2 YFSETQ. Trimming took 7 bases from V and 3 from J; bases not matched to a gene: 5. The CDR3 consists of 15 residues. The CDR3 bases are TGCGCCAGCTGGACTAGCGGGAGCCCGACAGATACGCAGTATTTT. Translated, it gives CASWTSGSPTDTQYF. The entire variable domain, with the rest obtained from reference TRBV5-1 and TRBJ2-3, is as follows: KAGVTQTPRYLIKTRGQQVTLSCSPISGHRSVSWYQQTPGQGLQFLFEYFSETQRNKGNFPGRFSGRQFSNSRSEMNVSTLELGDSALYLCASWTSGSPTDTQYFGPGTRLTVL.

This clonotype was counted ten times or more. The V call is TRBV28, the J call TRBJ2-3; 8 bases are shared with TRBD2. After removal of 4 bases from V and 4 bases from J, the junction contained 13 bases not matched to a gene. The CDR3 has 17 residues. Germline V gene sequence: CDR1 MDHEN, CDR2 SYDVKM. As DNA, the CDR3 is TGTGCCAGCAGTTCCTCGACCCTCAGCGGGAGCGCAGATACGCAGTATTTT. Its protein is CASSSSTLSGSADTQYF.

The chain carries TRBV2 and TRBJ2-1, with D possibly TRBD1 on 6 matching bases. The CDR3 sequence is 14 residues long. The V end lost 8 bases, the J end lost 0 bases, and 11 bases lay between the germline ends. Germline-derived CDR1 and CDR2 are SNHLY and FYNNEI. In nucleotides, the CDR3 is TGTGCCAGCGCAGCGGACAGCTCCTACAATGAGCAGTTCTTC. Translated: CASAADSSYNEQFF.

V is TRBV6-2 or TRBV6-3 and J is TRBJ2-1, with 7 bases lining up with TRBD1. The J call could be wrong; TRBJ2-7 is a better fit for the DNA end. CDR1 is MNHEY and CDR2 is SVGEGT in the germline V gene. CDR3 length: 17 residues. The CDR3 coding sequence is TGTGCCAGCAGAGGAGACAGGGTAAGGAGCTCCTACAATGAGCAGTACTTC. Protein: CASRGDRVRSSYNEQYF.

Regarding this clonotype: A much larger clonotype is one base distant, so this may be a read error. The rearrangement uses TRBV7-2 and TRBJ2-5; D tentatively reads TRBD1 or TRBD2 (6 bases each). V was clipped by 6 bases and J by 7 bases, with 15 bases between them. This CDR3 is built from 13 residues. The germline V gene encodes CDR1 SGHTA and CDR2 FQGNSA. CDR3 nucleotide sequence: TGTGCCAGCAGTGTCGGGGGCCTGGGGACCCAGTACTTC. Translation gives CASSVGGLGTQYF.

This chain connects TRBV5-1 to TRBJ1-3, with D tentatively TRBD1 (5 bases). Per the germline V gene, CDR1 is SGHRS and CDR2 is YFSETQ. Trimming removed 4 bases from V and 2 bases from J, with 10 bases in between. The CDR3 totals 14 residues. This CDR3 is CASSVGTAGNTIYF. The CDR3 DNA follows: TGCGCCAGCAGCGTTGGGACTGCTGGAAACACCATATATTTT.